Listed here are 6 T cell receptor beta chains from one sample, sequenced in a study of blood T cell repertoires in COVID-19. TCRdb's table, derived via immunoSEQ multiplex PCR, lists solely in-frame clones and lacks some. The sample contains about 130,000 clones, more than 70% of which appear only once. Sequencing used peripheral blood. Every receptor here comes from an elderly woman with acute or convalescent COVID-19.

The rearrangement uses TRBV19 and TRBJ1-2, with D maybe TRBD1 (5 bases). CDR3 length: 14 amino acids. Germline V gene sequence: CDR1 LNHDA, CDR2 SQIVND (reference sequence). Trimming pared 4 bases from V and 4 bases from J, leaving 13 bases between. The CDR3 bases are TGTGCCAGTAGTAGTCAGGGTCTGATCTATGGCTACACCTTC. It yields the protein CASSSQGLIYGYTF.

The chain couples TRBV19 to TRBJ2-1, with TRBD2 identical over 8 bases. Per the germline V gene, CDR1 is LNHDA and CDR2 is SQIVND (reference sequence). Trimming took 10 bases from V and 2 from J; bases not matched to a gene: 7. CDR3 length: 14 amino acids. This CDR3 reads CATAGGPTYNEQFF. CDR3 DNA sequence: TGTGCCACCGCGGGGGGCCCGACCTACAATGAGCAGTTCTTC.

The V call is TRBV2, the J call TRBJ2-7, with TRBD2 identical over 8 bases. V lost 4 bases to trimming and J lost 0 bases; unmatched junction nucleotides: 2. Germline V CDR1 and CDR2: SNHLY, FYNNEI. CDR3 length equals 14 residues. The CDR3 nucleotides are TGTGCCAGCAGTGTACTAGCGGACTCCTACGAGCAGTACTTC. Translation: CASSVLADSYEQYF.

The rearrangement links TRBV6-5 to TRBJ2-5; 8 bases agree with TRBD1. The CDR3 runs to 14 residues. With V trimmed by 6 bases and J by 5 bases, 8 bases remained unmatched. Germline CDR1 and CDR2: MNHEY and SVGAGI. The CDR3: CASSRQGSWETQYF. CDR3 DNA sequence: TGTGCCAGCAGCAGACAGGGGAGTTGGGAGACCCAGTACTTC.

The chain carries TRBV11-3 and TRBJ2-4; 9 nucleotides agree with TRBD1. In germline, CDR1 is SGHNT, CDR2 YENEEA. V was pared by 3 bases and J by 9 bases, with 3 bases of the junction left unmatched. The CDR3 consists of 13 residues. CDR3: CASSFAGQGIQYF. In DNA form, the CDR3 reads TGTGCCAGCAGCTTCGCGGGACAGGGCATTCAGTACTTC.

The chain links TRBV5-1 to TRBJ1-2; TRBD1 matches 8 bases. CDR3 length: 15 amino acids. Germline-derived CDR1 and CDR2 are SGHRS and YFSETQ. Germline trimming cut 4 bases from V and 5 bases from J; bases unmatched to any gene: 10. The chain's CDR3 is CASSTTQGVLYGYTF. As DNA, the CDR3 is TGCGCCAGCAGCACAACACAGGGGGTTCTATATGGCTACACCTTC.